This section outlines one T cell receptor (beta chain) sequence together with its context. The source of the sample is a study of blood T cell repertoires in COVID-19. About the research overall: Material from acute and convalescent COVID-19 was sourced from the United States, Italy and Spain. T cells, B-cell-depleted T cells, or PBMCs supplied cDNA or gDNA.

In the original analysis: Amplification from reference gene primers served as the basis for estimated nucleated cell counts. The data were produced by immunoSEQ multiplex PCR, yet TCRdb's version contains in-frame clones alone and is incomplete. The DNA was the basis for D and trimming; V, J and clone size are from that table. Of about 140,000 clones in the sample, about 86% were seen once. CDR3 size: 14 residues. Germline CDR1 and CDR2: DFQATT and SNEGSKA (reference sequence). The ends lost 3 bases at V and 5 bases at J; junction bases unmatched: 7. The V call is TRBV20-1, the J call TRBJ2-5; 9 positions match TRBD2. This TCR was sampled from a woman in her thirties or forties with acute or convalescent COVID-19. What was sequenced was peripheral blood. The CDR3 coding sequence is TGCAGTGCTAGTAGGCGGGAGGGCCACGAGACCCAGTACTTC. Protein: CSASRREGHETQYF.